This TCR beta chain is drawn from a study of radiotherapy plus CTLA-4 blockade in lung cancer. In the study overall: Among all patients, around 18% showed objective responses, while roughly 34% had disease control.

Sequencing was performed with immunoSEQ multiplex PCR; in TCRdb, only in-frame clones are kept and a portion is missing. The data show approximately 50,000 clones, with approximately 70% seen just once and 3% to 4.5% held by the top ten. Receiving focal radiation plus CTLA-4 blockade with ipilimumab were patients who had chemo-refractory metastatic non-small-cell lung cancer. Concerning this clone: Its antigen remains unidentified.

Germline lookup yields CDR1 SGHRS and CDR2 YFSETQ. This CDR3 spans 14 amino acids. General study findings and limits: According to reports, early shifts in blood T cell clones, alongside interferon-beta, forecast response most accurately. Peripheral blood showed expansion of tumor-derived TCR clones after radiotherapy and ipilimumab.

The input for sequencing was peripheral blood, taken from a patient treated with radiotherapy plus ipilimumab. This TCR came from a human donor with non-small cell lung cancer who had a complete response to radiotherapy plus ipilimumab. V and J are TRBV5-1 and TRBJ2-5; no firm D call. The J call is in doubt because the DNA end fits TRBJ2-7 better. CDR3 loop: CASSLQPDSYEQYF. The CDR3 nucleotides are TGCGCCAGCAGCTTGCAGCCGGACTCCTACGAGCAGTACTTC.